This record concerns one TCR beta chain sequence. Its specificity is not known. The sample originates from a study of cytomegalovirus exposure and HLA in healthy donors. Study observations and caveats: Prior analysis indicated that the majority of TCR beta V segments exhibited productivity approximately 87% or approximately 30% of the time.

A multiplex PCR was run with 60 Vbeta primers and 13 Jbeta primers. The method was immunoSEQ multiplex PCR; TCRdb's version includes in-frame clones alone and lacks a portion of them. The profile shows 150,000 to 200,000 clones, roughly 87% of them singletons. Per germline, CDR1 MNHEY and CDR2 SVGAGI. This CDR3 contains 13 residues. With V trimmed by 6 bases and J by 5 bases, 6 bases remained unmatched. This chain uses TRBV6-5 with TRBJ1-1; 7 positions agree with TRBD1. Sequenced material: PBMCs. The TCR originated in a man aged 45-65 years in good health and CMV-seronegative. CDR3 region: CASSALQGTEAFF. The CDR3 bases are TGTGCCAGCAGCGCCTTACAGGGGACTGAAGCTTTCTTT.